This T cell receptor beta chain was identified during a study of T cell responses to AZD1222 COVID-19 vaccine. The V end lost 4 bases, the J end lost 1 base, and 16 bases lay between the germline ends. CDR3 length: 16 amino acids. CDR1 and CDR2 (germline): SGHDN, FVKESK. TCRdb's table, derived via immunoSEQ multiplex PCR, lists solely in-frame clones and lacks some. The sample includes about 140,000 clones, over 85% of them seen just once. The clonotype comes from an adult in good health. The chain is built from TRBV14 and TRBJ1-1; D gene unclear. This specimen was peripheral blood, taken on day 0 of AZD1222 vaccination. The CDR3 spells CASSPRHYFSNTEAFF. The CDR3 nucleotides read TGTGCCAGCAGCCCCAGGCACTACTTTTCGAACACTGAAGCTTTCTTT.